Listed below are T cell receptor beta chains from one sample, sequenced in a study of cytomegalovirus exposure and HLA in healthy donors. TCRdb keeps only in-frame clones here, not all; method: immunoSEQ multiplex PCR. This table holds some 68,000 clones, approximately 97% found once. Input material: PBMCs. The receptors here all came from a man between 18 and 29 years old in good health and CMV-seronegative. Each CDR3 is given with its conserved first and last residue. The order of the fields is clone size, J gene, V gene, CDR3 length, D gene, CDR3 DNA, CDR3 protein. D genes are given only for firm matches. Only part of the rows carry a size: once, few, many, or a class if the clone is expanded.

.	TRBJ2-1	TRBV19	12	.	TGTGCCTCGACATCCGGCTACAATGAGCAGTTCTTC	CASTSGYNEQFF
.	TRBJ2-1	TRBV5-4	14	TRBD1	TGTGCCAGCGGGGGACAGGGAACACACAATGAGCAGTTCTTC	CASGGQGTHNEQFF
.	TRBJ1-1	TRBV10-2	13	.	TGCGCCAGCAGTGAGCAAAGGGGGTCTGAAGCTTTCTTT	CASSEQRGSEAFF
.	TRBJ2-1	TRBV2	17	.	TGTGCCAGCAGTGAACGGGGGGCCATGCGGCTCGGCAATGAGCAGTTCTTC	CASSERGAMRLGNEQFF
.	TRBJ2-7	TRBV4-1	14	TRBD2	TGCGCCAGCAGCCATTCCCTAGCGGGAGGCGAGCAGTACTTC	CASSHSLAGGEQYF
.	TRBJ1-2	TRBV6-1	14	TRBD1	TGTGCCAGCAGTGAGTCCGGGACAGCCTATGGCTACACCTTC	CASSESGTAYGYTF
.	TRBJ2-1	TRBV7-6	16	TRBD2	TGTGCCAGCAGCTTAGGACCCAGCGGGATTCACAATGAGCAGTTCTTC	CASSLGPSGIHNEQFF
.	TRBJ2-5	TRBV2	13	.	TGTGCCAGCAGTGTTGGTGTTGGGGAGGCCCAGTACTTC	CASSVGVGEAQYF
.	TRBJ1-1	TRBV19	14	.	TGTGCTGTTAGTAGTGGCAGGGCTAGCACTGAAGCTTTCTTT	CAVSSGRASTEAFF
.	TRBJ1-4	TRBV28	15	TRBD1	TGTGCCAGCTCACCCTGGACAGGGGCGAGAGAAAAACTGTTTTTT	CASSPWTGAREKLFF
.	TRBJ2-5	TRBV9	14	.	TGTGCCAGCAGCGAGCAGGGGGGCGGAGAGACCCAGTACTTC	CASSEQGGGETQYF
.	TRBJ1-2	TRBV19	14	TRBD1	TGTGCCAGTAGTAGCGGACAGGCGCCCTATGGCTACACCTTC	CASSSGQAPYGYTF
few	TRBJ2-3	TRBV5-1	17	TRBD2	TGCGCCAGCAGCTTGGCCGGGGCGGGAGTGGTGGAAGATACGCAGTATTTT	CASSLAGAGVVEDTQYF
.	TRBJ2-3	TRBV19	16	TRBD2	TGTGCCAGTAGTACCCTGGGACTAGCGGGTCTAGATACGCAGTATTTT	CASSTLGLAGLDTQYF
.	TRBJ1-2	TRBV19	15	TRBD1	TGTGCCAGTAGCAAAGACAGGGACCAAAACTATGGCTACACCTTC	CASSKDRDQNYGYTF
.	TRBJ1-1	TRBV5-4	14	TRBD1	TGTGCCAGCAGCCGCAGGGGGCCGCGGACTGAAGCTTTCTTT	CASSRRGPRTEAFF
.	TRBJ1-1	TRBV7-3	14	.	TGTGCCAGCAGCCCCCAGGGGCGTGACACTGAAGCTTTCTTT	CASSPQGRDTEAFF
.	TRBJ1-2	TRBV28	15	TRBD1	TGTGCCAGCAGCCAACCGGGACAGGGACGATATGGCTACACCTTC	CASSQPGQGRYGYTF
.	TRBJ1-5	TRBV6-6	16	TRBD1	TGTGCCAGCACTACTCGACAGGGAGCGAGCAATCAGCCCCAGCATTTT	CASTTRQGASNQPQHF
.	TRBJ1-1	TRBV12-5	15	.	TGTGCTAGTGGTTTAAGTCCAACAGGGACAAGGGGAGCTTTCTTT	CASGLSPTGTRGAFF
.	TRBJ1-1	TRBV28	12	.	TGTGCCAGCACCTCATCAGGAACTGAAGCTTTCTTT	CASTSSGTEAFF
.	TRBJ1-2	TRBV19	17	TRBD1	TGTGCCAGTAGTATGGGGGGACAGGGGGCAGCCATCTATGGCTACACCTTC	CASSMGGQGAAIYGYTF
.	TRBJ1-2	TRBV10-3	15	TRBD1	TGTGCCATCAGTGACGGGACAGGACCTCACTATGGCTACACCTTC	CAISDGTGPHYGYTF
once	TRBJ2-5	TRBV6-1	14	TRBD1	TGTGCCAGCAGTGACCGGGACAGGCAAGAGACCCAGTACTTC	CASSDRDRQETQYF
.	TRBJ1-1	TRBV10-3	17	TRBD1	TGTGCCATCAGTGAAAGACAGGGGTCTAGTATGAACACTGAAGCTTTCTTT	CAISERQGSSMNTEAFF
.	TRBJ1-1	TRBV5-4	16	TRBD1	TGTGCCAGCAGTCAGGACAGGGGCTACCTTCGGGCTGAAGCTTTCTTT	CASSQDRGYLRAEAFF
.	TRBJ1-1	TRBV18	14	TRBD1	TGTGCCAGCTCATCAGGGGGCGTGAACACTGAAGCTTTCTTT	CASSSGGVNTEAFF
.	TRBJ2-7	TRBV19	11	.	TGTGCCGCGGGACCCACCTACGAGCAGTACTTC	CAAGPTYEQYF
.	TRBJ1-1	TRBV7-6	14	TRBD1	TGTGCCAGCAGCCCTCGGACAGGGGACACTGAAGCTTTCTTT	CASSPRTGDTEAFF